The clone carrying this TCR beta chain was found once. What it binds is not known. This sample was included in a study of blood T cells in healthy people across ages. Background on the study: Per two T cells, template switching captured roughly one barcoded beta molecule.

Study-level findings and limits: TCR beta diversity per million T cells fell roughly linearly with age.

Combining a sample-barcoded 5' primer with a J-beta primer mix, a second PCR ran for 7 to 11 cycles. TCRdb reanalysed the 5' RACE reads using MiXCR and keeps one entry per CDR3 protein. The sample holds approximately 940,000 distinct CDR3 sequences, about 44% seen once. V lost 0 bases to trimming and J lost 8 bases; unmatched junction nucleotides: 6. The CDR3 contains 15 residues. Germline lookup yields CDR1 MGHRA and CDR2 YSYEKL. This sequence originates from a man aged 25-40 years in good health. The V and J genes are TRBV4-1 and TRBJ2-1, with 8 positions matching TRBD1. Sequencing used blood. CDR3 DNA sequence: TGCGCCAGCAGCCAAGAAACGACAGGGGCGTATGAGCAGTTCTTC. Its translation is CASSQETTGAYEQFF.